The 17 T cell receptor beta chains in this list originate from one sample, sequenced in a study of blood T cell repertoires in COVID-19. This table comes from immunoSEQ multiplex PCR, and its TCRdb copy is limited to in-frame clones, with some not included. The top ten hold 6.2% of the sample, which has about 150,000 clones, 85% seen once. Sequenced: PBMCs or T cells enriched from blood (not recorded which). Every receptor here comes from a woman aged 35 to 49 who had recovered from COVID-19.

The chain combines TRBV28 with TRBJ2-4; a possible D gene is TRBD1 (5 bases). The CDR3 covers 15 residues. Trimming shortened V by 4 bases and J by 3 bases, and 13 bases separated the two germline ends. The germline gives CDR1 MDHEN, CDR2 SYDVKM. The CDR3 sequence is CASSSPSGIKNIQYF. The CDR3 DNA follows: TGTGCCAGCAGTTCCCCATCAGGGATCAAAAACATTCAGTACTTC.

V usage is TRBV10-1 and J usage is TRBJ1-1; TRBD1 matches at 8 bases. Germline lookup yields CDR1 WNHNN and CDR2 SYGVQD (reference sequence). The CDR3 sequence is 16 residues long. Unmatched junction bases numbered 9, after V lost 5 bases and J lost 1 base. CDR3 nucleotide sequence: TGCGCCAGCAGTTCTTCCGGGACAGGCGGGAACACTGAAGCTTTCTTT. It translates to CASSSSGTGGNTEAFF.

V and J are TRBV9 and TRBJ2-1, with 14 bases lining up with TRBD2. Germline CDR1 SGDLS, CDR2 YYNGEE. V gave up 4 bases and J gave up 9 bases; unmatched junction bases: 9. The CDR3 has 16 amino acids. CDR3 coding DNA: TGTGCCAGCAGCCCCCCCGGGACTAGCGGGAGCGGTGAGCAGTTCTTC. Translation: CASSPPGTSGSGEQFF. The full variable domain, in which reference TRBV9 and TRBJ2-1 provide the parts outside the CDR3, is DSGVTQTPKHLITATGQRVTLRCSPRSGDLSVYWYQQSLDQGLQFLIQYYNGEERAKGNILERFSAQQFPDLHSELNLSSLELGDSALYFCASSPPGTSGSGEQFFGPGTRLTVL.

The J gene is TRBJ2-3, the V gene TRBV5-1; tentative D call: TRBD2 (5 bases). Trimming left V 0 bases short and J 5 bases short, with 7 bases between. The germline V gene encodes CDR1 SGHRS and CDR2 YFSETQ. The CDR3 runs 13 residues. CDR3 nucleotide sequence: TGCGCCAGCAGCTTGGCCGCGGGAGATACGCAGTATTTT. It yields the protein CASSLAAGDTQYF.

The V gene is TRBV27, the J gene TRBJ2-1; TRBD2 agrees at 10 bases. Germline CDR1 reads MNHEY; CDR2 reads SMNVEV (reference sequence). The CDR3 is 13 amino acids. Unmatched junction bases numbered 9, after V lost 4 bases and J lost 15 bases. CDR3 in DNA: TGTGCCAGCAGTTACTATCTAGCGGGGGTGATGTTCTTC. This codes for CASSYYLAGVMFF.

This chain uses TRBV19 with TRBJ2-7, with TRBD2 matching over 14 bases. Germline V CDR1 and CDR2: LNHDA, SQIVND (reference sequence). CDR3 length: 15 amino acids. Trimming removed 3 bases from V and 9 bases from J; junction bases left unmatched: 7. The CDR3 DNA is TGTGCCAGTAGTATCAGACTAGCGGGAGGGCCGGTGCAGTACTTC. Translated, it gives CASSIRLAGGPVQYF.

The chain recombines TRBV19 with TRBJ2-5, with D hard to call. Trimming pared 3 bases from V and 7 bases from J, leaving 18 bases between. The CDR3 contains 15 residues. Germline V gene sequence: CDR1 LNHDA, CDR2 SQIVND (reference sequence). CDR3 residues: CASSMASAQPGTQYF. CDR3 nucleotides: TGTGCCAGTAGTATGGCCAGCGCCCAACCCGGGACCCAGTACTTC.

The chain combines TRBV30 with TRBJ1-4, with 7 bases identical to TRBD1. V gave up 5 bases and J gave up 5 bases; unmatched junction bases: 17. The germline gives CDR1 GTSNPN, CDR2 SVGIG (reference sequence). The CDR3 contains 17 residues. The CDR3 DNA reads TGTGCCTGGGACTTCAGGACAGGTTGGGTTGAAAATGAAAAACTGTTTTTT. Translated: CAWDFRTGWVENEKLFF.

This clone came up a few times. V is TRBV30 and J is TRBJ2-7; D not certain. The V end was cut by 5 bases, the J end by 6 bases, with 20 bases between. Germline CDR1 is GTSNPN and CDR2 is SVGIG (reference sequence). This CDR3 has 14 amino acids. CDR3 residues: CAWGVARKSSEQYF. CDR3 coding DNA: TGTGCCTGGGGCGTGGCGCGGAAATCGAGCGAGCAGTACTTC. Using reference TRBV30 and TRBJ2-7 for the parts outside the CDR3, the full variable domain is SQTIHQWPATLVQPVGSPLSLECTVEGTSNPNLYWYRQAAGRGLQLLFYSVGIGQISSEVPQNLSASRPQDRQFILSSKKLLLSDSGFYLCAWGVARKSSEQYFGPGTRLTVT.

V gene TRBV9 combines with J gene TRBJ2-2, with unresolved D. Germline V CDR1 and CDR2: SGDLS, YYNGEE. This CDR3 contains 15 residues. V lost 10 bases, J lost 4 bases, and 20 bases lay in between. The CDR3 DNA is TGTGCCGGGTCCTCTGGGCCCAAGAGCACCGGGGAGCTGTTTTTT. Translated: CAGSSGPKSTGELFF.

The J gene is TRBJ2-1, the V gene TRBV7-6, with D possibly matching TRBD2 (5 bases). The CDR3 is 15 amino acids. Trimming removed 4 bases at V and 0 bases at J, with 10 bases between. The germline gives CDR1 SGHVS, CDR2 FNYEAQ. The CDR3 DNA follows: TGTGCCAGCAGCTATGATACTAGCTCCTACAATGAGCAGTTCTTC. This encodes CASSYDTSSYNEQFF. The whole variable domain, remainder taken from reference TRBV7-6 and TRBJ2-1, is GAGVSQSPRYKVTKRGQDVALRCDPISGHVSLYWYRQALGQGPEFLTYFNYEAQQDKSGLPNDRFSAERPEGSISTLTIQRTEQRDSAMYRCASSYDTSSYNEQFFGPGTRLTVL.

This clone was observed a handful of times. The chain uses TRBV10-2 and TRBJ1-5; the match to TRBD1 covers 9 bases. There are 16 residues in the CDR3. J lost 2 bases, V lost 10 bases, and 12 bases had no gene match. In germline, CDR1 is WSHSY, CDR2 SAAADI. CDR3 protein: CATETGGVYRNQPQHF. CDR3 in DNA: TGCGCCACTGAAACAGGGGGCGTGTATCGCAATCAGCCCCAGCATTTT.

CDR3: CASSLDRAGYGYTF. Here the CDR3 DNA reads TGTGCCAGCAGCTTAGACAGGGCGGGCTATGGCTACACCTTC. The chain has TRBV5-4 and TRBJ1-2, with 7 nucleotides matching TRBD1. CDR3 length equals 14 residues. The trim removed 2 bases at V and 4 bases at J, leaving 5 bases unmatched. CDR1 is SGHNT and CDR2 is YYREEE in the germline V gene (reference sequence).

The gene calls are TRBV2 and TRBJ2-7; maybe TRBD1 (6 bases). The CDR3 consists of 13 residues. Germline V gene sequence: CDR1 SNHLY, CDR2 FYNNEI. Trimming cost V 6 bases and J 4 bases, with 13 bases left between them. The CDR3 is CASRQGQDYEQYF. In DNA form, the CDR3 reads TGTGCCAGCAGGCAGGGGCAAGATTACGAGCAGTACTTC. Using reference TRBV2 and TRBJ2-7 for the parts outside the CDR3, the full variable domain is EPEVTQTPSHQVTQMGQEVILRCVPISNHLYFYWYRQILGQKVEFLVSFYNNEISEKSEIFDDQFSVERPDGSNFTLKIRSTKLEDSAMYFCASRQGQDYEQYFGPGTRLTVT.

There are a few counts of this clone. The CDR3 DNA follows: TGTGCCAGCAGCGCCCCGGTCCGGGGGGGCCCCTACAATGAGCAGTTCTTC. As protein: CASSAPVRGGPYNEQFF. This chain uses TRBV11-2 with TRBJ2-1, with 8 bases fitting TRBD2. The germline V gene encodes CDR1 SGHAT and CDR2 FQNNGV. This CDR3 is 17 amino acids long. V lost 5 bases to trimming and J lost 2 bases; unmatched junction nucleotides: 11.

This clone was counted a single time. This rearrangement joins TRBV5-1 to TRBJ2-7; D gene unclear. The CDR3 is 14 residues long. V lost 4 bases to trimming and J lost 3 bases, with 14 bases between them. Per the germline V gene, CDR1 is SGHRS and CDR2 is YFSETQ. As DNA, the CDR3 is TGCGCCAGCAGCCCAGTAGCCCTCAGCTACGAGCAGTACTTC. This translates into CASSPVALSYEQYF.

The V and J genes are TRBV2 and TRBJ1-4; D not certain. Between the trimmed V and J ends, which lost 5 bases and 6 bases, there was a span of 7 bases. Germline values: CDR1 SNHLY, CDR2 FYNNEI. This CDR3 spans 12 amino acids. CDR3 DNA: TGTGCCAGCAGTATATATTATGAAAAACTGTTTTTT. It encodes CASSIYYEKLFF. The variable domain in full, with the rest retrieved from reference TRBV2 and TRBJ1-4, is EPEVTQTPSHQVTQMGQEVILRCVPISNHLYFYWYRQILGQKVEFLVSFYNNEISEKSEIFDDQFSVERPDGSNFTLKIRSTKLEDSAMYFCASSIYYEKLFFGSGTQLSVL.